These 8 T cell receptor beta chains were sequenced from one sample in a study of blood T cell repertoires in COVID-19. Libraries were prepared by immunoSEQ multiplex PCR; TCRdb keeps only in-frame clonotypes and omits some of them. Of over 65,000 clones in the sample, roughly 81% were seen once. Sequenced sample: peripheral blood. These receptors were obtained from a human donor in a cohort sampled during active COVID-19.

J is TRBJ1-2 and V is TRBV28, with D unclear. CDR1 is MDHEN, CDR2 SYDVKM, per germline. The V gene lost 2 bases and the J gene lost 3 bases, with 10 bases spanning the gap. The CDR3 extends over 14 amino acids. The CDR3 coding sequence is TGTGCCAGCAGTTTAGGCGGCAGTGACTATGGCTACACCTTC. Residues: CASSLGGSDYGYTF.

This chain connects TRBV27 to TRBJ1-6; D is perhaps TRBD1 (5 bases). The CDR3 consists of 17 residues. V was clipped by 6 bases and J by 0 bases, with 15 bases between them. Looked up from germline, CDR1 is MNHEY and CDR2 is SMNVEV (reference sequence). CDR3 region: CASRAGPESSYNSPLHF. The CDR3 DNA reads as TGTGCCAGCAGGGCGGGACCGGAAAGCTCCTATAATTCACCCCTCCACTTT.

The genes are TRBV6-5 and TRBJ2-1; D is undetermined. CDR3 length: 13 amino acids. Germline CDR1 MNHEY, CDR2 SVGAGI. V lost 8 bases to trimming and J lost 7 bases, with 15 bases between them. The CDR3 region has the DNA TGTGCCAGCTCGGCGGAGTGGAGTAATGAGCAGTTCTTC. Protein: CASSAEWSNEQFF.

The chain employs TRBV7-2 and TRBJ2-7, with D perhaps matching TRBD1 (5 bases). This CDR3 comprises 13 residues. Germline CDR1 is SGHTA and CDR2 is FQGNSA. Trimming removed 3 bases from V and 6 bases from J, with 12 bases in between. The CDR3 region has the DNA TGTGCCAGCAGCTTTCTCGCGCAGGGCGAGCAGTACTTC. As protein: CASSFLAQGEQYF. The full variable domain, completed using reference TRBV7-2 and TRBJ2-7, is GAGVSQSPSNKVTEKGKDVELRCDPISGHTALYWYRQSLGQGLEFLIYFQGNSAPDKSGLPSDRFSAERTGGSVSTLTIQRTQQEDSAVYLCASSFLAQGEQYFGPGTRLTVT.

This rearrangement joins TRBV7-9 to TRBJ2-7, with D maybe TRBD1 (6 bases). The length of the CDR3 is 13 residues. Germline CDR1 is SEHNR and CDR2 is FQNEAQ (reference sequence). V was clipped by 1 base and J by 4 bases, with 8 bases between them. The DNA of the CDR3 is TGTGCCAGCAGCTTAGGGACAGCTTACGAGCAGTACTTC. The encoded protein is CASSLGTAYEQYF. Drawing the rest from reference TRBV7-9 and TRBJ2-7, the complete variable domain is DTGVSQNPRHKITKRGQNVTFRCDPISEHNRLYWYRQTLGQGPEFLTYFQNEAQLEKSRLLSDRFSAERPKGSFSTLEIQRTEQGDSAMYLCASSLGTAYEQYFGPGTRLTVT.

The chain joins TRBV27 to TRBJ2-7, with D possibly matching TRBD1 (6 bases). The CDR3 length is 15 residues. V was trimmed by 3 bases and J by 3 bases, leaving 15 bases between them. The germline V gene encodes CDR1 MNHEY and CDR2 SMNVEV (reference sequence). The DNA of the CDR3 is TGTGCCAGCAGTTTGGGGGACACGCGCTACTACGAGCAGTACTTC. This gives the protein CASSLGDTRYYEQYF.

The genes are TRBV11-2 and TRBJ2-1, with 15 bases lining up with TRBD2. Germline V gene lookup returns CDR1 SGHAT and CDR2 FQNNGV. With V trimmed by 5 bases and J by 7 bases, 3 bases remained unmatched. This CDR3 spans 15 amino acids. The CDR3 region has the DNA TGTGCCAGCAGCCTGGGACTAGCGGGGGGAAATGAGCAGTTCTTC. Protein product: CASSLGLAGGNEQFF.

The chain is built from TRBV28 and TRBJ1-3; tentative D call: TRBD1 (5 bases). In germline, CDR1 is MDHEN, CDR2 SYDVKM. Trimming stripped 1 base from V and 2 bases from J, with 15 bases between. CDR3 size: 17 residues. The DNA of the CDR3 is TGTGCCAGCAGTTTATCGGCGAGGGGCGGGGCTGGAAACACCATATATTTT. Encoded protein: CASSLSARGGAGNTIYF. Using reference TRBV28 and TRBJ1-3 for the parts outside the CDR3, the full variable domain is DVKVTQSSRYLVKRTGEKVFLECVQDMDHENMFWYRQDPGLGLRLIYFSYDVKMKEKGDIPEGYSVSREKKERFSLILESASTNQTSMYLCASSLSARGGAGNTIYFGEGSWLTVV.